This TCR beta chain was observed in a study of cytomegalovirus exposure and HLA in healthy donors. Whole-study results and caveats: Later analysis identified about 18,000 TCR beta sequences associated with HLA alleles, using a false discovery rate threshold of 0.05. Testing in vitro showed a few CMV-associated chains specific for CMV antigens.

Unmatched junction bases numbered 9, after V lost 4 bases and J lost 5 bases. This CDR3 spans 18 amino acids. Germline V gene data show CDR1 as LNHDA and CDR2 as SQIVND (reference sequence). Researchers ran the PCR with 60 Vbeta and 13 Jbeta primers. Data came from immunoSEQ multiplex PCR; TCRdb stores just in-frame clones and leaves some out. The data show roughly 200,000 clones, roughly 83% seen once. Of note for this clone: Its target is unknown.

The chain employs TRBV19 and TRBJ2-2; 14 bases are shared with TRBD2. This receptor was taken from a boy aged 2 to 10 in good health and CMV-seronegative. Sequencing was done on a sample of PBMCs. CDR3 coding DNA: TGTGCCAGTAGTACAAGGGGACTAGCGGGAGAAAGAACCGGGGAGCTGTTTTTT. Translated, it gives CASSTRGLAGERTGELFF.